The 32 T cell receptor beta chains below were found in one sample sequenced in a study of cytomegalovirus exposure and HLA in healthy donors. Primers for the PCR totalled 60 Vbeta and 13 Jbeta. Repertoires were generated with immunoSEQ multiplex PCR, while TCRdb's copy carries only in-frame clones and drops some. Of 120,000 or so clones listed, roughly 75% are singletons. The sample was PBMCs. The receptors were gathered from a man aged 25 to 40 in good health and CMV-seropositive.

The chain couples TRBV4-1 to TRBJ2-2; 8 nucleotides agree with TRBD1. The CDR3 consists of 14 residues. Germline V CDR1 and CDR2: MGHRA, YSYEKL. V lost 5 bases, J lost 4 bases, and 3 bases stayed unmatched. The CDR3 DNA is TGCGCCAGCAGCAGGGGACAGGCCACCGGGGAGCTGTTTTTT. It encodes CASSRGQATGELFF.

The rearrangement joins TRBV6-1 to TRBJ1-2; D perhaps matches TRBD1 (5 bases). This CDR3 is built from 14 residues. V was shortened by 2 bases and J by 4 bases, with 11 bases between the two germline ends. Per the germline V gene, CDR1 is MNHNS and CDR2 is SASEGT. For the CDR3, the DNA is TGTGCCAGCAGTGAACGGGAGGGGATCTATGGCTACACCTTC. Translation gives CASSEREGIYGYTF.

The V and J genes are TRBV5-1 and TRBJ2-4; D gene uncertain. Germline V gene data show CDR1 as SGHRS and CDR2 as YFSETQ. The CDR3 loop spans 14 amino acids. The ends were cut back, 4 bases at V and 5 bases at J, with 13 bases in the middle. The CDR3, as DNA: TGCGCCAGCAGCGCTGACTGGGTCGAAAACATTCAGTACTTC. Translated: CASSADWVENIQYF.

The chain uses TRBV29-1 and TRBJ1-2; no clear D. Germline V gene data show CDR1 as SQVTM and CDR2 as ANQGSEA. The CDR3 has 11 residues. The CDR3 spells CTGRDNYGYTF. The CDR3 DNA sequence: TGCACCGGGAGAGATAACTATGGCTACACCTTC.

This clone has more than one count but fewer than ten. The chain employs TRBV9 and TRBJ2-3; 13 nucleotides line up with TRBD2. The CDR3 covers 17 residues. V lost 4 bases, J lost 4 bases, and 9 bases stayed unmatched. The germline V gene encodes CDR1 SGDLS and CDR2 YYNGEE. The CDR3 coding sequence is TGTGCCAGCAGCCCTCGGACTAGCGGGAGAGGGGCAGATACGCAGTATTTT. It encodes CASSPRTSGRGADTQYF.

V usage is TRBV27 and J usage is TRBJ1-1; D remains unclear. CDR1 and CDR2 from the germline V gene are MNHEY and SMNVEV (reference sequence). Trimming pared 0 bases from V and 3 bases from J, leaving 8 bases between. The CDR3 is 14 amino acids. Here the CDR3 reads CASSLSLQYTEAFF. Here the CDR3 DNA reads TGTGCCAGCAGTTTATCCTTGCAGTACACTGAAGCTTTCTTT.

The gene calls are TRBV4-3 and TRBJ2-1; D possibly corresponds to TRBD2 (6 bases). The CDR3 has 16 residues. Germline V gene lookup returns CDR1 LGHNA and CDR2 YSLEER. Trimming cost V 5 bases and J 0 bases, with 14 bases left between them. CDR3 sequence: CASSARRASSYNEQFF. CDR3 nucleotides: TGCGCCAGCAGCGCGCGGAGGGCCAGCTCCTACAATGAGCAGTTCTTC.

The chain couples TRBV30 to TRBJ1-2, with D perhaps TRBD1 (5 bases). With 4 bases removed from V and 4 bases from J, the gap between germline ends came to 10 bases. Germline V lookup: CDR1 GTSNPN, CDR2 SVGIG (reference sequence). The CDR3 covers 12 residues. The CDR3 coding sequence is TGTGCCTGGATAAGGGGCGGCTATGGCTACACCTTC. Translating it yields CAWIRGGYGYTF.

The chain uses TRBV5-4 and TRBJ2-3, with 8 bases aligning to TRBD2. This CDR3 has 13 amino acids. J lost 4 bases, V lost 2 bases, and 0 bases had no gene match. Germline assignment: CDR1 SGHNT and CDR2 YYREEE (reference sequence). CDR3 DNA: TGTGCCAGCAGCTTAGCGGGAGCAGATACGCAGTATTTT. This encodes CASSLAGADTQYF.

The chain joins TRBV2 to TRBJ2-3; tentative D call: TRBD2 (8 bases). This CDR3 has 14 residues. Germline V gene data show CDR1 as SNHLY and CDR2 as FYNNEI. The V and J ends lost 9 bases and 5 bases respectively, with 18 bases between them. As DNA, the CDR3 is TGTGCCAGAACTAGCGGCACAGGGGTAGATACGCAGTATTTT. It yields the protein CARTSGTGVDTQYF.

The chain combines TRBV27 with TRBJ1-1; D possibly corresponds to TRBD1 (5 bases). V lost 7 bases to trimming and J lost 1 base, with 7 bases between them. Germline V CDR1 and CDR2: MNHEY, SMNVEV (reference sequence). The CDR3 sequence is 12 residues long. CDR3 sequence reads: CASTTGNTEAFF. CDR3 in DNA: TGTGCCAGCACCACAGGGAACACTGAAGCTTTCTTT.

The genes are TRBV11-2 and TRBJ2-5, with 10 nucleotides matching TRBD2. V was pared by 5 bases and J by 5 bases, with 17 bases of the junction left unmatched. Germline lookup yields CDR1 SGHAT and CDR2 FQNNGV. This CDR3 contains 18 residues. The CDR3, as DNA: TGTGCCAGCAGCCATCCCGCCCGGGCTAGCGGGAGTCGGGAGACCCAGTACTTC. It is translated as CASSHPARASGSRETQYF.

The genes are TRBV5-1 and TRBJ2-5; the match to TRBD2 covers 15 bases. This CDR3 contains 17 residues. V lost 3 bases to trimming and J lost 5 bases; unmatched junction nucleotides: 8. Looked up from germline, CDR1 is SGHRS and CDR2 is YFSETQ. Here the CDR3 DNA reads TGCGCCAGCAGCTCGGGACTAGCGGGAGGCGTCCGGGAGACCCAGTACTTC. Protein sequence: CASSSGLAGGVRETQYF.

CDR3 amino acids: CASGLVGEGMLNEAFF. CDR3 bases: TGTGCTAGTGGTTTGGTAGGAGAGGGAATGTTGAATGAAGCTTTCTTT. This rearrangement joins TRBV12-5 to TRBJ1-1; no definite D call. Germline CDR1 reads LGHNT; CDR2 reads FRNRAP. This CDR3 is 16 amino acids long. Trimming shortened V by 0 bases and J by 7 bases, and 18 bases separated the two germline ends.

The CDR3 sequence is CASGRGAGANVLTF. The CDR3 region has the DNA TGCGCCAGCGGGAGGGGGGCTGGGGCCAACGTCCTGACTTTC. The chain carries TRBV10-2 and TRBJ2-6, with D perhaps TRBD2 (7 bases). The CDR3 spans 14 residues. CDR1 WSHSY and CDR2 SAAADI come from the germline V gene. Trimming removed 8 bases at V and 2 bases at J, with 10 bases between.

The chain uses TRBV2 and TRBJ1-1, with D possibly matching TRBD1 (6 bases). The V end lost 5 bases, the J end lost 11 bases, and 18 bases lay between the germline ends. CDR3 length: 13 residues. Germline V gives CDR1 SNHLY, CDR2 FYNNEI. CDR3 residues: CASSRDRYLGAFF. The CDR3, as DNA: TGTGCCAGCAGTAGAGACAGGTACTTGGGGGCTTTCTTT.

This chain links TRBV9 with TRBJ2-7; possible D gene TRBD1, 5 bases. Germline-derived CDR1 and CDR2 are SGDLS and YYNGEE. Trimming shortened V by 3 bases and J by 7 bases, and 17 bases separated the two germline ends. This CDR3 is built from 14 residues. DNA for the CDR3: TGTGCCAGCAGCGGCACCCTTAAGGGGTGGGAGCAGTACTTC. This translates into CASSGTLKGWEQYF.

The chain carries TRBV9 and TRBJ1-5; 7 bases align to TRBD1. This CDR3 contains 15 residues. With V trimmed by 4 bases and J by 2 bases, 6 bases remained unmatched. Germline CDR1 SGDLS, CDR2 YYNGEE. CDR3 region: CASSTTGDRNQPQHF. The CDR3 region has the DNA TGTGCCAGCAGCACTACAGGGGATCGCAATCAGCCCCAGCATTTT.

This clone was seen just once. The chain links TRBV10-1 to TRBJ1-5; D unclear. CDR3 length: 13 amino acids. The germline V and J ends were trimmed by 4 bases and 0 bases, with 4 bases remaining between them. Germline assignment: CDR1 WNHNN and CDR2 SYGVQD (reference sequence). CDR3 sequence reads: CASSGDSNQPQHF. In DNA form, the CDR3 reads TGCGCCAGCAGTGGAGATAGCAATCAGCCCCAGCATTTT.

The chain employs TRBV6-6 and TRBJ2-7; D may be TRBD1 (6 bases). The CDR3 is 12 amino acids. Per germline, CDR1 MNHNY and CDR2 SVGAGI (reference sequence). Trimming cost V 6 bases and J 7 bases, with 13 bases left between them. Written as DNA, the CDR3 is TGTGCCAGCAGCCCAAACGGACAGGAGCAGTACTTC. Translating it yields CASSPNGQEQYF.

The V and J genes are TRBV27 and TRBJ1-5; possibly TRBD1 for D (5 bases). Germline CDR1 and CDR2: MNHEY and SMNVEV (reference sequence). The CDR3 consists of 19 residues. V lost 8 bases to trimming and J lost 3 bases, with 29 bases between them. This CDR3 is CASRVARGADLLTNQPQHF. CDR3 sequence (DNA): TGTGCCAGCCGGGTTGCGCGCGGGGCAGACTTATTAACCAATCAGCCCCAGCATTTT.

The chain uses TRBV18 and TRBJ2-1, with a possible D match to TRBD2 (5 bases). CDR3 size: 16 residues. V lost 6 bases and J lost 0, with 15 bases in between. The germline V gene encodes CDR1 KGHSH and CDR2 LQKENI. For the CDR3, the DNA is TGTGCCAGCTCCCCCCGTCGCGGGTACTCCTACAATGAGCAGTTCTTC. As protein: CASSPRRGYSYNEQFF.

The chain joins TRBV10-2 to TRBJ2-2, with TRBD1 matching 7 bases. The trim removed 8 bases at V and 0 bases at J, leaving 3 bases unmatched. CDR1 and CDR2 from the germline V gene are WSHSY and SAAADI. The CDR3 loop spans 14 amino acids. The CDR3 is CASRDSANTGELFF. CDR3 in DNA: TGCGCCAGCCGGGACAGCGCGAACACCGGGGAGCTGTTTTTT.

CDR3 nucleotides: TGTGCCAGCAGTTACGGCGGGCGAAGCTATGGCTACACCTTC. Translating gives CASSYGGRSYGYTF. This chain uses TRBV6-5 with TRBJ1-2; D ambiguous. There are 14 residues in the CDR3. Germline assignment: CDR1 MNHEY and CDR2 SVGAGI. V was cut by 2 bases and J by 4 bases, with 11 bases left in between.

The CDR3: CASSTRRAGKSYNEQFF. The DNA for the CDR3 is TGTGCCAGCAGCACCAGACGAGCGGGTAAATCCTACAATGAGCAGTTCTTC. This chain links TRBV11-2 with TRBJ2-1, with a tentative D call TRBD2 (6 bases). CDR3 length: 17 residues. Germline assignment: CDR1 SGHAT and CDR2 FQNNGV. The V end lost 5 bases, the J end lost 1 base, and 18 bases lay between the germline ends. The whole variable domain, remainder taken from reference TRBV11-2 and TRBJ2-1, is EAGVAQSPRYKIIEKRQSVAFWCNPISGHATLYWYQQILGQGPKLLIQFQNNGVVDDSQLPKDRFSAERLKGVDSTLKIQPAKLEDSAVYLCASSTRRAGKSYNEQFFGPGTRLTVL.

The chain employs TRBV5-1 and TRBJ1-1, with TRBD1 as a possible D gene (6 bases). V gave up 4 bases and J gave up 4 bases, with 11 bases separating them. The V gene's germline CDR1 is SGHRS and CDR2 YFSETQ. This CDR3 region has 13 residues. The DNA of the CDR3 is TGCGCCAGCAGCCCGGGGGGCAGCACTGAAGCTTTCTTT. It is translated as CASSPGGSTEAFF.

J is TRBJ2-2 and V is TRBV23-1; no reliable D call. TRBV23-1 qualifies as an ORF whose function is uncertain. The CDR3 has 14 amino acids. Deletions cut 2 bases from V and 7 bases from J, with 11 bases between. The CDR3 DNA sequence: TGCGCCAGCAGTCAAGCAGACGGGTACGGGGAGCTGTTTTTT. This sequence encodes CASSQADGYGELFF.

The V gene is TRBV6-5, the J gene TRBJ2-7; D may be TRBD2 (7 bases). Germline lookup yields CDR1 MNHEY and CDR2 SVGAGI. Trimming removed 5 bases at V and 2 bases at J, with 13 bases between. The CDR3 runs to 14 residues. Written as DNA, the CDR3 is TGTGCCAGCAGTCTCGACGGGGGGCCCTACGAGCAGTACTTC. Protein sequence: CASSLDGGPYEQYF.

V is TRBV7-6 and J is TRBJ1-4; D gene uncertain. CDR3 length equals 16 residues. Germline-derived CDR1 and CDR2 are SGHVS and FNYEAQ. V was pared by 1 base and J by 5 bases, with 14 bases between. The CDR3 DNA reads as TGTGCCAGCAGCTTAGGTATTCGGAGGGCAAATGAAAAACTGTTTTTT. Translated: CASSLGIRRANEKLFF.

The V and J genes are TRBV10-2 and TRBJ2-7, with 9 positions matching TRBD2. Trimming removed 6 bases from V and 5 bases from J; junction bases left unmatched: 5. Germline-derived CDR1 and CDR2 are WSHSY and SAAADI. There are 13 residues in the CDR3. This CDR3 reads CASSKREVNEQYF. CDR3 nucleotides: TGCGCCAGCAGCAAGCGGGAGGTGAACGAGCAGTACTTC.

The V call is TRBV6-5, the J call TRBJ2-7; TRBD2 agrees at 7 bases. The CDR3 runs to 13 residues. The J segment lost 5 bases and the V segment lost 4 bases, leaving 5 bases of the junction unmatched. CDR1 is MNHEY, CDR2 SVGAGI, per germline. Here the CDR3 reads CASSSTSVHEQYF. The CDR3 nucleotides read TGTGCCAGCAGTTCCACTAGCGTGCACGAGCAGTACTTC.

The rearrangement links TRBV4-1 to TRBJ2-3, with D maybe TRBD2 (5 bases). The CDR3 is 16 residues long. Trimming took off 0 bases at V and 5 bases at J, with 15 bases between the two ends. The germline CDR1 and CDR2 sequences are MGHRA and YSYEKL. CDR3 DNA sequence: TGCGCCAGCAGCCAAGACCCCGGACGGGGATTAGATACGCAGTATTTT. Residues: CASSQDPGRGLDTQYF.